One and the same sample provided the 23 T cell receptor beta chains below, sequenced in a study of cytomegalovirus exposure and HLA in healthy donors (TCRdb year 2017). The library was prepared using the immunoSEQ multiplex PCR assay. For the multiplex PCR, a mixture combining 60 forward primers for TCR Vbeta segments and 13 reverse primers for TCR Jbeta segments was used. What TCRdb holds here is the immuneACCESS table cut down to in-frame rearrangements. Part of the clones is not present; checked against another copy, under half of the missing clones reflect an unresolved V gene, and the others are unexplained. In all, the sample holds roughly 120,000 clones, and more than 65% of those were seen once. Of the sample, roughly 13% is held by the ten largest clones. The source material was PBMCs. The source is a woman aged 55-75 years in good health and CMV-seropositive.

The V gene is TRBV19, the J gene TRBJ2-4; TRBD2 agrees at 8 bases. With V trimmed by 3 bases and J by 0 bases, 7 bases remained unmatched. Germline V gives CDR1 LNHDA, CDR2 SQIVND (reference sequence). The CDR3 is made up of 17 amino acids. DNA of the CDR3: TGTGCCAGTAGTATGGAAGTAGCGGGAATAGCCAAAAACATTCAGTACTTC. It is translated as CASSMEVAGIAKNIQYF.

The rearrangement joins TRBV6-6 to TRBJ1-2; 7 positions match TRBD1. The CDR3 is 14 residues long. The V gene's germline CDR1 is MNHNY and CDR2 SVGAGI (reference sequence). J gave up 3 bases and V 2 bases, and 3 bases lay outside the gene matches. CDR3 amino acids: CASSYAGTDYGYTF. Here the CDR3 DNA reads TGTGCCAGCAGTTACGCCGGGACAGACTATGGCTACACCTTC.

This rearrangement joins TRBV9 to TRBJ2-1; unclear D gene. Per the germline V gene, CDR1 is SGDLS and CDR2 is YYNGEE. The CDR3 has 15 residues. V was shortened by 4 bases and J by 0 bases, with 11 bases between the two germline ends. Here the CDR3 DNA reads TGTGCCAGCAGCTCCACTCCGAGCTCCTACAATGAGCAGTTCTTC. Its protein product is CASSSTPSSYNEQFF.

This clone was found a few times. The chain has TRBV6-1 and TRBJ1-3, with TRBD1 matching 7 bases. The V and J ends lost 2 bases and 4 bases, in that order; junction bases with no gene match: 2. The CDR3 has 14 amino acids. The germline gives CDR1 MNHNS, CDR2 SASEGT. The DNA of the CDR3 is TGTGCCAGCAGTGAAAGGGGGCAAGGAAACACCATATATTTT. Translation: CASSERGQGNTIYF.

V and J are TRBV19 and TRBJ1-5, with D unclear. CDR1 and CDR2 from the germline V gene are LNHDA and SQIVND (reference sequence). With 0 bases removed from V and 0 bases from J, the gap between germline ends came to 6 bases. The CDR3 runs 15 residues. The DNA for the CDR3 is TGTGCCAGTAGTATAGATGGCAGTAGCAATCAGCCCCAGCATTTT. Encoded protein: CASSIDGSSNQPQHF.

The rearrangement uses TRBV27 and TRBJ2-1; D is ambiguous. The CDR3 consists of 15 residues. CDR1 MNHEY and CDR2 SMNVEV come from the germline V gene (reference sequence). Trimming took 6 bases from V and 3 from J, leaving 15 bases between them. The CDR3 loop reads CASRTPRVLYNEQFF. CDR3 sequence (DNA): TGTGCCAGCAGGACTCCTCGGGTTCTCTACAATGAGCAGTTCTTC.

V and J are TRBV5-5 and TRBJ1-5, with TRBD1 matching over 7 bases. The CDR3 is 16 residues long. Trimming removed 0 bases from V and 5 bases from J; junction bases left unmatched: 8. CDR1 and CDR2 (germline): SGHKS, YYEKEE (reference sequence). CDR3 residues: CASSLVGQGGDQPQHF. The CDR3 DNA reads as TGTGCCAGCAGCTTGGTCGGTCAGGGGGGAGATCAGCCCCAGCATTTT. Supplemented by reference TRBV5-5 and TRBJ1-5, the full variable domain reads DAGVTQSPTHLIKTRGQQVTLRCSPISGHKSVSWYQQVLGQGPQFIFQYYEKEERGRGNFPDRFSARQFPNYSSELNVNALLLGDSALYLCASSLVGQGGDQPQHFGDGTRLSIL.

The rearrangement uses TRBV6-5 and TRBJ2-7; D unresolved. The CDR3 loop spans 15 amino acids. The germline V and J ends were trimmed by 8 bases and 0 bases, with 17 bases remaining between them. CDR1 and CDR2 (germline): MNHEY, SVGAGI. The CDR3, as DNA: TGTGCCAGCGCCCGAGGTGGGTCGAGCTCCTACGAGCAGTACTTC. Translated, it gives CASARGGSSSYEQYF.

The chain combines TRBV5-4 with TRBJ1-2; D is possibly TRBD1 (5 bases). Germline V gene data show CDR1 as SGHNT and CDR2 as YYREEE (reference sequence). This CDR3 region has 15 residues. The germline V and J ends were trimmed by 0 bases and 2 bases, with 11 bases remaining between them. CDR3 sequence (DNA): TGTGCCAGCAGCTTGGATCAGGGCTCAAACTATGGCTACACCTTC. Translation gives CASSLDQGSNYGYTF.

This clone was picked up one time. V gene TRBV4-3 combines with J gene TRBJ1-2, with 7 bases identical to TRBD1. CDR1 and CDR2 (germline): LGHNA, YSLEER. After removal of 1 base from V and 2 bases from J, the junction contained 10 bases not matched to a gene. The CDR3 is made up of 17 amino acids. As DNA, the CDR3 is TGCGCCAGCAGCCAAGGTGTGGCACCGACAGGGAACTATGGCTACACCTTC. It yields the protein CASSQGVAPTGNYGYTF.

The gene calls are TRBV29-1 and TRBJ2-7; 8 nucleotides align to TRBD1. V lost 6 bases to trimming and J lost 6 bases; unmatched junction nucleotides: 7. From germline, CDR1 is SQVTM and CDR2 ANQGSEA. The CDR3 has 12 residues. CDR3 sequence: CSVGQGATEQYF. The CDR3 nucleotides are TGCAGCGTAGGGCAGGGGGCGACCGAGCAGTACTTC.

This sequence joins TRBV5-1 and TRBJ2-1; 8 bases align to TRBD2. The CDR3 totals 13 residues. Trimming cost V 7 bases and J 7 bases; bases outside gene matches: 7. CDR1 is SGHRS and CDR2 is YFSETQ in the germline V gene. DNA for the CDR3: TGCGCCAGCGGCGGGACTAGTTCTAATGAGCAGTTCTTC. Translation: CASGGTSSNEQFF.

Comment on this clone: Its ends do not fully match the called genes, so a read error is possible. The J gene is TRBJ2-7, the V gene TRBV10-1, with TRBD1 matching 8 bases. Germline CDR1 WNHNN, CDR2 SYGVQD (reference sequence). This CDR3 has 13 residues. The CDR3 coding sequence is TGCGCCAGCAGCCTGGGGGGACGGGACAGGTCCTTCTTC. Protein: CASSLGGRDRSFF.

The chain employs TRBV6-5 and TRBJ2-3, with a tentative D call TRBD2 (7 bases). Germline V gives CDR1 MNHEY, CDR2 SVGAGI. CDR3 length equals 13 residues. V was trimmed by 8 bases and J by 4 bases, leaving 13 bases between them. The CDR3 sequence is CASGGAPPDTQYF. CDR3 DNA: TGTGCCAGCGGGGGGGCCCCCCCAGATACGCAGTATTTT.

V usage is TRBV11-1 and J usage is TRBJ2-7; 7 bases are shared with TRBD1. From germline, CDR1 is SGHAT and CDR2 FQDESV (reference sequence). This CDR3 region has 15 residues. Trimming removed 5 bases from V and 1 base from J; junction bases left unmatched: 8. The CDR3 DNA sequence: TGTGCCAGCAGCCTACGGGCACAGGGGTCCTACGAGCAGTACTTC. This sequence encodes CASSLRAQGSYEQYF.

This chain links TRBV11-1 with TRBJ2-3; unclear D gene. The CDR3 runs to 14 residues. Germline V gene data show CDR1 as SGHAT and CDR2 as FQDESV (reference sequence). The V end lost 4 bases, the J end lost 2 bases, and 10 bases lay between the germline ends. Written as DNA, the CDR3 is TGTGCCAGCAGCTCCAGAGGTATCACAGATACGCAGTATTTT. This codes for CASSSRGITDTQYF.

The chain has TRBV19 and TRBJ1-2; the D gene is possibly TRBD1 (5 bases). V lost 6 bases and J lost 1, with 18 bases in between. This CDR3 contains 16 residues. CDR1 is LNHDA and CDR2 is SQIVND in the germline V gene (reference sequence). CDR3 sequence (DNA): TGTGCCAGTAGCCCGACAGTTGGGGCCCTTAACTATGGCTACACCTTC. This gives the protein CASSPTVGALNYGYTF.

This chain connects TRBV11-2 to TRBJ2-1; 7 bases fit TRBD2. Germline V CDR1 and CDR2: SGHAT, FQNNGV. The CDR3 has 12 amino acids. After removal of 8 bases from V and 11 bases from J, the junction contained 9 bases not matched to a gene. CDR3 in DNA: TGTGCCAGCGGCGGGAGTTCCTCTCAGCAGTTCTTC. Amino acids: CASGGSSSQQFF.

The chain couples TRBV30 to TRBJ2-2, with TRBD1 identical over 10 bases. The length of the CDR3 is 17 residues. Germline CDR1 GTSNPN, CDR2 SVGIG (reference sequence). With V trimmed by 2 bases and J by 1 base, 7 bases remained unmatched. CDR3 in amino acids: CAWSRRQGARNTGELFF. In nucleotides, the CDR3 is TGTGCCTGGAGTCGACGACAGGGGGCGCGGAACACCGGGGAGCTGTTTTTT.

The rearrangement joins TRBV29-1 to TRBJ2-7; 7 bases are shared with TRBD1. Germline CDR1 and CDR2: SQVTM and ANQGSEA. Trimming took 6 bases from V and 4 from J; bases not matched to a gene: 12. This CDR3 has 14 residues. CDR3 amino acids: CSVVPGQRLYEQYF. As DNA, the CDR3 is TGCAGCGTGGTGCCGGGACAGAGACTATACGAGCAGTACTTC.

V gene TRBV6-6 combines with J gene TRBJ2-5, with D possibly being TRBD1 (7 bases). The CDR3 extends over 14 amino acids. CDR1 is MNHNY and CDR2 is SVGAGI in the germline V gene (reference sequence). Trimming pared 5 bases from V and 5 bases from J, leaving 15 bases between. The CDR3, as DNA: TGTGCCAGCAGTCCACAACAGGGGAGGGAGACCCAGTACTTC. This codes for CASSPQQGRETQYF.

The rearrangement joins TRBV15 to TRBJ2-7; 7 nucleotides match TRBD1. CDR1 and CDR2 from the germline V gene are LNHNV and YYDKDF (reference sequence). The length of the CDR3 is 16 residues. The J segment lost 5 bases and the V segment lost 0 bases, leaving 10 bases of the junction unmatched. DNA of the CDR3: TGTGCCACCAGCAGAGAAAAGGGGGCGACGAGGAACGAGCAGTACTTC. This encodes CATSREKGATRNEQYF.

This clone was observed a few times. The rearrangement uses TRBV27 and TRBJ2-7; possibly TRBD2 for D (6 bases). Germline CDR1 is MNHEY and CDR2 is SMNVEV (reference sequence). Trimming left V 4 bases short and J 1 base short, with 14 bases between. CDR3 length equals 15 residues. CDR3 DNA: TGTGCCAGCAGTTCATCCGGGACTCTTTCCTACGAGCAGTACTTC. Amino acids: CASSSSGTLSYEQYF.